Listed here are 14 T cell receptor beta chains from one sample, sequenced in a study of long-term antiretroviral therapy in people with HIV. They ran version v3.0 of the immunoSEQ assay at survey level. Assay used: immunoSEQ multiplex PCR; TCRdb lists only in-frame clones, some missing. The data contain about 25,000 clones, under 80% of them seen just once; the ten biggest clones take up roughly 10%. The source was unsorted PBMCs, collected 1.1 years before starting antiretroviral therapy. The source is a woman in her thirties or forties with HIV.

The chain combines TRBV7-9 with TRBJ1-5; D not certain. V lost 0 bases to trimming and J lost 3 bases, with 6 bases between them. The CDR3 has 14 amino acids. The V gene's germline CDR1 is SEHNR and CDR2 FQNEAQ (reference sequence). The CDR3 bases are TGTGCCAGCAGCTTAGCGGCAGACAATCAGCCCCAGCATTTT. Protein sequence: CASSLAADNQPQHF.

This clone was found a few times. The chain links TRBV2 to TRBJ1-5, with D tentatively TRBD1 (5 bases). V lost 3 bases, J lost 6 bases, and 12 bases lay in between. The CDR3 is 14 residues long. CDR1 is SNHLY, CDR2 FYNNEI, per germline. The CDR3 nucleotides are TGTGCCAGCAGTGATGTATCAGGGATTCAGCCCCAGCATTTT. Its protein product is CASSDVSGIQPQHF.

The rearrangement links TRBV19 to TRBJ1-5; the D is unclear. V was trimmed by 3 bases and J by 0 bases, leaving 9 bases between them. Germline-derived CDR1 and CDR2 are LNHDA and SQIVND (reference sequence). The CDR3 runs to 15 residues. The CDR3 reads CASSMLGYSNQPQHF. The CDR3 DNA follows: TGTGCCAGTAGTATGTTGGGGTATAGCAATCAGCCCCAGCATTTT.

The chain uses TRBV2 and TRBJ1-1; D is possibly TRBD1 (5 bases). CDR3 length: 13 amino acids. The germline gives CDR1 SNHLY, CDR2 FYNNEI. V was pared by 9 bases and J by 7 bases, with 18 bases between. The CDR3 reads CARVWGGDGEAFF. CDR3 DNA sequence: TGTGCCAGGGTATGGGGGGGGGATGGTGAAGCTTTCTTT.

This clone occurred a few times. The CDR3 loop is CASSPYERMVYGYTF. The CDR3 DNA follows: TGTGCCAGCAGCCCGTACGAACGGATGGTCTATGGCTACACCTTC. The chain combines TRBV7-2 with TRBJ1-2; D is unclear. V was trimmed by 5 bases and J by 4 bases, leaving 17 bases between them. CDR3 size: 15 residues. Germline CDR1 is SGHTA and CDR2 is FQGNSA.

The chain links TRBV11-2 to TRBJ2-7; 9 nucleotides line up with TRBD2. The CDR3 totals 15 residues. The germline CDR1 and CDR2 sequences are SGHAT and FQNNGV. J was trimmed by 6 bases and V by 4 bases; bases with no gene match: 10. CDR3: CASSWTWREGSEQYF. DNA for the CDR3: TGTGCCAGCAGCTGGACGTGGCGGGAGGGAAGCGAGCAGTACTTC.

V gene TRBV7-2 combines with J gene TRBJ2-3, with 10 bases lining up with TRBD2. In germline, CDR1 is SGHTA, CDR2 FQGNSA. This CDR3 spans 18 amino acids. Losses at the gene ends were 5 bases for V and 0 bases for J; bases not matched to a gene: 11. The CDR3 loop is CASSRRLAGSSSTDTQYF. In nucleotides, the CDR3 is TGTGCCAGCAGCCGACGACTAGCGGGTAGTTCTAGCACAGATACGCAGTATTTT.

The rearrangement joins TRBV2 to TRBJ1-5; weak D call: TRBD1 (6 bases). The CDR3 runs 16 residues. CDR1 and CDR2 (germline): SNHLY, FYNNEI. Trimming shortened V by 6 bases and J by 2 bases, and 17 bases separated the two germline ends. Written as DNA, the CDR3 is TGTGCCAGCAGACAGGACAGCTTATCGGGCAATCAGCCCCAGCATTTT. Protein sequence: CASRQDSLSGNQPQHF. The complete variable domain, with remaining parts taken from reference TRBV2 and TRBJ1-5, reads EPEVTQTPSHQVTQMGQEVILRCVPISNHLYFYWYRQILGQKVEFLVSFYNNEISEKSEIFDDQFSVERPDGSNFTLKIRSTKLEDSAMYFCASRQDSLSGNQPQHFGDGTRLSIL.

This clone is a singleton in its sample. V is TRBV19 and J is TRBJ2-2, with no clear D. This CDR3 has 14 residues. V was clipped by 10 bases and J by 3 bases, with 15 bases between them. Germline CDR1 and CDR2: LNHDA and SQIVND (reference sequence). DNA of the CDR3: TGTGCCACCGTGCAGCCCTGGGACACCGGGGAGCTGTTTTTT. Translated, it gives CATVQPWDTGELFF.

The chain joins TRBV5-1 to TRBJ2-1; TRBD1 is a possible D gene (5 bases). The CDR3 is 15 residues long. Germline V gene lookup returns CDR1 SGHRS and CDR2 YFSETQ. V lost 1 base and J 0 bases, leaving 8 bases between the germline ends. CDR3 protein: CASSLKTDSYNEQFF. The CDR3, as DNA: TGCGCCAGCAGCTTGAAGACAGACTCCTACAATGAGCAGTTCTTC.

The rearrangement uses TRBV15 and TRBJ1-1, with TRBD1 matching 9 bases. The length of the CDR3 is 16 residues. From germline, CDR1 is LNHNV and CDR2 YYDKDF (reference sequence). V dropped 8 bases and J dropped 7; count of bases not matched to a gene: 17. CDR3 sequence (DNA): TGTGCCACCGGAAAGCGACCGGGACAGGGATTCGGTGAAGCTTTCTTT. The encoded protein is CATGKRPGQGFGEAFF.

The chain combines TRBV5-1 with TRBJ1-1, with 7 bases that match TRBD1. The germline V gene has CDR1 SGHRS and CDR2 YFSETQ. The CDR3 has 14 amino acids. Trimming cost V 4 bases and J 4 bases; bases outside gene matches: 7. In nucleotides, the CDR3 is TGCGCCAGCAGCATCGACAGGGAGGGCACTGAAGCTTTCTTT. It specifies CASSIDREGTEAFF.

V gene TRBV6-5 combines with J gene TRBJ1-5; D possibly corresponds to TRBD1 (6 bases). This CDR3 comprises 15 residues. Trimming took off 6 bases at V and 2 bases at J, with 14 bases between the two ends. Germline V lookup: CDR1 MNHEY, CDR2 SVGAGI. The CDR3 loop is CASSLLPGGNQPQHF. CDR3 sequence (DNA): TGTGCCAGCAGCCTCCTCCCAGGGGGCAATCAGCCCCAGCATTTT.

This clone was counted only a few times. The CDR3 is CAIKRDRVGNGGANVLTF. CDR3 in DNA: TGTGCCATCAAACGGGACAGAGTGGGGAATGGAGGGGCCAACGTCCTGACTTTC. V gene TRBV10-3 combines with J gene TRBJ2-6; 7 nucleotides align to TRBD1. The CDR3 length is 18 residues. J lost 4 bases, V lost 7 bases, and 16 bases had no gene match. The V gene's germline CDR1 is ENHRY and CDR2 SYGVKD.